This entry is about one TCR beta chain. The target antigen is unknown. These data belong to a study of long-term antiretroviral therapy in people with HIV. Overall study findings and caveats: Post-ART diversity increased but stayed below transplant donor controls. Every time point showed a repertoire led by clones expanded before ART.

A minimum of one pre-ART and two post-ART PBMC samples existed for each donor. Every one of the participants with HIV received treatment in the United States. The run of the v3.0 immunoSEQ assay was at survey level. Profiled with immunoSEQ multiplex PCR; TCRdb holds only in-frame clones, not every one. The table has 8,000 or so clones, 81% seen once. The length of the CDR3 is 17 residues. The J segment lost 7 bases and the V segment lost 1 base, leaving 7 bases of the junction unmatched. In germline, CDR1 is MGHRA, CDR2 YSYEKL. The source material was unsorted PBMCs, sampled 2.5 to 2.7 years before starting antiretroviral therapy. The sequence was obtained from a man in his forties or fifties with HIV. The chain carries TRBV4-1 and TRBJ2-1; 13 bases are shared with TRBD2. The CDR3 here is CASSQGLLAGGDNEQFF. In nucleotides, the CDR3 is TGCGCCAGCAGCCAAGGTCTACTAGCGGGGGGGGATAATGAGCAGTTCTTC.